This T cell receptor (beta chain) came from a study of T cells after yellow fever vaccination. Deletions cut 3 bases from V and 2 bases from J, with 11 bases between. This CDR3 has 15 amino acids. Germline loops: CDR1 KGHSH, CDR2 LQKENI. TCRdb passed the 5' RACE reads through MiXCR, listing each CDR3 protein once. Of some 150,000 distinct CDR3 sequences listed, approximately 6.6% are singletons. The table lists this clonotype with a few counts. This chain links TRBV18 with TRBJ1-3; D unresolved. This TCR was recovered from a man aged 30 to 39 who received the YFV17D yellow fever vaccine. The sequencing here drew on CD4+ T cells sorted from PBMCs, taken 10 days after the yellow fever booster vaccination. The DNA of the CDR3 is TGTGCCAGCTCACCCACAGCTACTACTGGAAACACCATATATTTT. Its protein is CASSPTATTGNTIYF.